Listed below are T cell receptor beta chains from one sample, sequenced in a study of OX40 agonist ivuxolimab in advanced cancers. The protocol was immunoSEQ multiplex PCR, while the TCRdb copy is restricted to in-frame clones and leaves out a portion. This sample carries fewer than 90,000 clones, under 95% of them seen once, and the ten largest clones take about 1.7%. The starting material was CD4+ or CD8+ T cells sorted from blood, obtained in a trial of the OX40 agonist ivuxolimab. The source of these receptors is an adult with an advanced solid tumor such as melanoma, head and neck, liver or kidney cancer. Each CDR3 is given with its conserved first and last residue. D genes are given only for firm matches. Clone size is given for some rows only: seen once, a few or many times, or a class if the clone is expanded.

v_call	j_call	d_call	clone_size	cdr3_nt	cdr3_aa
TRBV5-1	TRBJ1-3	TRBD1	-	TGCGCCAGCAGCGAGACAGGGCTCTCTGGAAACACCATATATTTT	CASSETGLSGNTIYF
TRBV10-3	TRBJ2-5	TRBD1	-	TGTGCCATCAGGTCCGGGACAGGGGGCGCGGAGACCCAGTACTTC	CAIRSGTGGAETQYF
TRBV11-2	TRBJ2-1	-	-	TGTGCCAGCAGCTTTTTCCGGGGATCCTCCTACAATGAGCAGTTCTTC	CASSFFRGSSYNEQFF
TRBV28	TRBJ1-5	-	-	TGTGCCAGCAGGGAGCTGGGGAGTCAGCCCCAGCATTTT	CASRELGSQPQHF
TRBV6-1	TRBJ2-1	-	-	TGTGCCAGCAGTAGGGGGATTGAATATGAGCAGTTCTTC	CASSRGIEYEQFF
TRBV7-2	TRBJ1-1	-	-	TGTGCCAGCAGCTTAGAGTGGCGGGTGAGGGCCCCGCGGACTGAAGCTTTCTTT	CASSLEWRVRAPRTEAFF
TRBV5-1	TRBJ1-1	-	-	TGCGCCAGCAGCTTGAGAAGCCAGAACACTGAAGCTTTCTTT	CASSLRSQNTEAFF
TRBV6-4	TRBJ2-3	-	-	TGTGCCAGCAGTGACTCGGACGTTTCCACCATACATTTT	CASSDSDVSTIHF
TRBV20-1	TRBJ2-5	-	-	TGCAGTGCTAGACCTAGTGGGACCCAGTACTTC	CSARPSGTQYF
TRBV28	TRBJ2-1	TRBD1	once	TGTGCCAGCAGTGGGGGACAGGGTTTCTACAATGAGCAGTTCTTC	CASSGGQGFYNEQFF
TRBV19	TRBJ1-5	TRBD1	-	TGTGCCAGTTCGGATCAGGGGGGCAATCAGCCCCAGCATTTT	CASSDQGGNQPQHF
TRBV6-1	TRBJ2-5	-	-	TGTGCCAGCAGTCCGGGACACCATAAGGAGACCCAGTACTTC	CASSPGHHKETQYF
TRBV10-3	TRBJ1-5	-	-	TGTGCCATTAGGGACGGGGAGGGTCAGCCCCAGCATTTT	CAIRDGEGQPQHF
TRBV10-3	TRBJ2-2	-	-	TGTGCCTCCAATGGGTTCACCGGGGAGCTGTTTTTT	CASNGFTGELFF
TRBV6-1	TRBJ1-5	-	-	TGTGCCAGCAGTCTGATTGATCAGCCCCAGCATTTT	CASSLIDQPQHF
TRBV7-9	TRBJ2-5	TRBD2	-	TGTGCCAGCAGCCGCGGGGGGGTGCAAGAGACCCAGTACTTC	CASSRGGVQETQYF
TRBV25-1	TRBJ1-1	-	few	TGTGCCAGCAGTGCTACAGGTCTGGGTGAAGCTTTCTTT	CASSATGLGEAFF
TRBV5-6	TRBJ2-1	TRBD2	-	TGTGCCAGCAGCCGACAGAGACTAGCGTCGTACAATGAGCAGTTCTTC	CASSRQRLASYNEQFF
TRBV7-2	TRBJ2-2	-	-	TGTGCCAGCAGCTTAGTGGGAGTCGTCGGGGAGCTGTTTTTT	CASSLVGVVGELFF
TRBV7-9	TRBJ1-1	TRBD1	once	TGTGCCAGCAAAATGACAGGGGGGCACACTGAAGCTTTCTTT	CASKMTGGHTEAFF
TRBV10-3	TRBJ2-7	TRBD2	-	TGTGCCATCAGGGGACTAGCGGGAGGGGGTTTCTCCTACGAGCAGTACTTC	CAIRGLAGGGFSYEQYF
TRBV2	TRBJ1-2	-	few	TGTGCCAGCAGTGAAGAGGGAGGCTATGGCTACACCTTC	CASSEEGGYGYTF
TRBV28	TRBJ1-1	-	-	TGTGCCAGCACCCTGGGGGGCACTGAAGCTTTCTTT	CASTLGGTEAFF
TRBV2	TRBJ2-1	-	once	TGTGCCAGCAGTGAAGGTCGGGCGGTACGAGACAATGAGCAGTTCTTC	CASSEGRAVRDNEQFF
TRBV13	TRBJ2-3	TRBD1	-	TGTGCCAGCAGCCCAGGGACAGGGGGCACAGATACGCAGTATTTT	CASSPGTGGTDTQYF
TRBV5-1	TRBJ2-1	-	-	TGCGCCAGCAGCTTGTCCCATGAGCCGTTGGTGCAGTTCTTC	CASSLSHEPLVQFF
TRBV27	TRBJ2-7	TRBD2	-	TGTGCCAGCAGCCGAAATTCCGGGACTAGCGGTCGACGCCTCAGCTCCTACGAGCAGTACTTC	CASSRNSGTSGRRLSSYEQYF
TRBV30	TRBJ1-5	TRBD1	-	TGTGCATTGACAGGGGGCGCGGGCAATCAGCCCCAGCATTTT	CALTGGAGNQPQHF
TRBV7-2	TRBJ2-1	-	-	TGTGCCAGCAGCGACGATGGTGTGATGAATGAGCAGTTCTTC	CASSDDGVMNEQFF
TRBV7-2	TRBJ2-7	TRBD2	-	TGTGCCAGCAGCTTCCCGGGAGGAACCTACGAGCAGTACTTC	CASSFPGGTYEQYF
TRBV5-8	TRBJ2-7	TRBD2	-	TGTGCCAGCAGCTTCCTAGCGGGAGGCTACGAGCAGTACTTC	CASSFLAGGYEQYF
TRBV11-3	TRBJ2-2	TRBD1	-	TGTGCCAGCAGCACGCGACAGGGGGACACCGGGGAGCTGTTTTTT	CASSTRQGDTGELFF
TRBV19	TRBJ1-2	-	-	TGTGCCAACTATTTCCTGGGGCCGGGAGGCTACACCTTC	CANYFLGPGGYTF
TRBV11-1	TRBJ2-7	-	-	TGTGCCAGCAGCTTAGGGGTGGGACTTATCTCCTACGAGCAGTACTTC	CASSLGVGLISYEQYF
TRBV7-9	TRBJ2-2	TRBD1	-	TGTGCCAGCATTGGACAGGGAAACACCGGGGAGCTGTTTTTT	CASIGQGNTGELFF
TRBV10-3	TRBJ2-1	TRBD2	-	TGTGCCATCAGCGGGACCGGGACTAGCGGGATCCACAATGAGCAGTTCTTC	CAISGTGTSGIHNEQFF
TRBV12-5	TRBJ2-5	-	-	TGTGCTAGTGGTTTGTGGATGGAGACCCAGTACTTC	CASGLWMETQYF
TRBV4-1	TRBJ2-5	TRBD2	-	TGCGCCAGCAGCCAGGGACTAGCGGGAGGTGGGGAGACCCAGTACTTC	CASSQGLAGGGETQYF
TRBV7-2	TRBJ2-7	-	-	TGTGCCAGCAGCTTAGGTCGGGGTAGCTCCTACGAGCAGTACTTC	CASSLGRGSSYEQYF
TRBV28	TRBJ1-4	-	-	TGTGCCAGCAGGGGGGGGCCCCGGGCTGAAAAACTGTTTTTT	CASRGGPRAEKLFF
TRBV5-1	TRBJ2-2	-	-	TGCGCCAGCAGCCCGGTCGGGTATTCGAACACCGGGGAGCTGTTTTTT	CASSPVGYSNTGELFF
TRBV27	TRBJ1-1	-	-	TGTGCCAGCAGCCTAAGACAGAACACTGAAGCTTTCTTT	CASSLRQNTEAFF
TRBV7-2	TRBJ2-3	TRBD2	-	TGTGCCAGCAGCTTTTCCGGGACTAGCGGGCCAGATACGCAGTATTTT	CASSFSGTSGPDTQYF
TRBV5-1	TRBJ2-3	-	-	TGCGCCAGCAGCTCCCTTACAGATACGCAGTATTTT	CASSSLTDTQYF
TRBV9	TRBJ2-2	TRBD1	-	TGTGCCAGCAGCGCATCCGGGACAGGGGTCACCGGGGAGCTGTTTTTT	CASSASGTGVTGELFF
TRBV19	TRBJ1-2	-	-	TGTGCCAGTACCATGGACAGCCCTAACTATGGCTACACCTTC	CASTMDSPNYGYTF
TRBV21-1	TRBJ2-7	-	-	TGTGCCAGCAGCAATCGGACTAGCAAGAGCTACGAGCAGTACTTC	CASSNRTSKSYEQYF
TRBV11-3	TRBJ2-1	-	-	TGTGCCAGCAGCTTATACCGCGGGACCCACTCTGGTGAGCAGTTCTTC	CASSLYRGTHSGEQFF
TRBV5-6	TRBJ1-4	-	-	TGTGCCAGCAGCCGCAATGAAAAACTGTTTTTT	CASSRNEKLFF
TRBV5-1	TRBJ1-1	-	-	TGCGCCAGCAGCTTGGGAGGGTCAGTTAACACTGAAGCTTTCTTT	CASSLGGSVNTEAFF
TRBV5-6	TRBJ2-1	-	once	TGTGCCAGCAGCCTGCCAGGCGAGCAGTTCTTC	CASSLPGEQFF
TRBV11-2	TRBJ2-1	TRBD2	-	TGTGCCAGCAGCCCCCGACTAGCGGTCTACAATGAGCAGTTCTTC	CASSPRLAVYNEQFF
TRBV19	TRBJ1-2	-	-	TGTGCCAGTAGATCGCGTTATGGCTACACCTTC	CASRSRYGYTF